This entry concerns a single T cell receptor (beta chain). The data derive from a study of blood T cells in healthy people across ages. Germline V gene sequence: CDR1 SQVTM, CDR2 ANQGSEA. V dropped 6 bases and J dropped 6 bases, with 11 bases sitting between them. This CDR3 contains 11 residues. A sample-barcoded 5' primer and a J-beta primer mix were used in a second PCR of roughly 7 to 11 cycles. All cDNA molecules were each tagged by a template-switch adaptor with 12 random nucleotides. TCRdb independently ran MiXCR on the 5' RACE reads; one entry per CDR3 protein. The sample has about 810,000 distinct CDR3 sequences, roughly 35% seen once; the top ten hold 10% to 15%.

The source material was blood. The clonotype was recovered from a man aged 18 to 29 in good health. The rearrangement joins TRBV29-1 to TRBJ1-1, with D perhaps TRBD1 (5 bases). CDR3 nucleotides: TGCAGCGTCGATCAGGGCGCTGAAGCTTTCTTT. It translates to CSVDQGAEAFF.